The 27 T cell receptor beta chains presented below share a single source sample, sequenced in a study of OX40 agonist ivuxolimab in advanced cancers. The table came from immunoSEQ multiplex PCR; TCRdb's copy has only in-frame clones and leaves some out. The sample shows 40,000 to 60,000 clones, around 79% of them seen only once. The starting material was CD4+ or CD8+ T cells sorted from blood, obtained in a trial of the OX40 agonist ivuxolimab. The receptor set was obtained from an adult with an advanced solid tumor such as melanoma, head and neck, liver or kidney cancer.

Written as DNA, the CDR3 is TGCGCCAGCAGCGCGCTCCGAGGACAGGGGTACGAGCAGTACTTC. Translation gives CASSALRGQGYEQYF. The rearrangement links TRBV5-1 to TRBJ2-7; the match to TRBD1 covers 9 bases. Trimming took 4 bases from V and 4 from J; bases not matched to a gene: 9. Looked up from germline, CDR1 is SGHRS and CDR2 is YFSETQ. The CDR3 totals 15 residues.

V and J are TRBV7-2 and TRBJ1-3, with TRBD1 matching over 8 bases. Germline assignment: CDR1 SGHTA and CDR2 FQGNSA. Trimming at V came to 1 base and at J to 7 bases, leaving 6 bases not matched to a gene. The CDR3 is 15 residues long. CDR3: CASSLGVTGVNTIYF. The CDR3 region has the DNA TGTGCCAGCAGCTTAGGGGTGACAGGGGTTAACACCATATATTTT.

The J gene is TRBJ2-5, the V gene TRBV4-3, with 9 bases aligning to TRBD2. V trimming: 4 bases; J trimming: 3 bases; junction bases outside the gene matches: 0. CDR1 is LGHNA, CDR2 YSLEER, per germline. This CDR3 contains 13 residues. CDR3 amino acids: CASSRGREETQYF. The CDR3, as DNA: TGCGCCAGCAGCCGCGGGAGGGAAGAGACCCAGTACTTC.

V gene TRBV5-6 combines with J gene TRBJ2-7, with D possibly matching TRBD1 (6 bases). The CDR3 contains 14 residues. CDR1 and CDR2 (germline): SGHDT, YYEEEE. V dropped 4 bases and J dropped 2 bases, with 13 bases sitting between them. In nucleotides, the CDR3 is TGTGCCAGCAGCAATCGGGACATACCCTACGAGCAGTACTTC. Translation: CASSNRDIPYEQYF.

V and J are TRBV6-1 and TRBJ2-7; D remains unclear. Trimming left V 7 bases short and J 1 base short, with 8 bases between. CDR3 size: 12 residues. Per germline, CDR1 MNHNS and CDR2 SASEGT. The CDR3, as DNA: TGTGCCAGCACCTGGGGATCCTACGAGCAGTACTTC. It translates to CASTWGSYEQYF.

The rearrangement uses TRBV10-3 and TRBJ2-1; 12 bases are a match to TRBD1. J was trimmed by 3 bases and V by 10 bases; bases with no gene match: 10. CDR1 is ENHRY, CDR2 SYGVKD, per germline. This CDR3 spans 16 amino acids. The CDR3 DNA reads TGTGCCAGCCGGGACAGGGGGCGTAAGAGCTACAATGAGCAGTTCTTC. Residues: CASRDRGRKSYNEQFF.

J is TRBJ2-1 and V is TRBV11-2; TRBD1 matches 8 bases. V shed 5 bases and J 0 bases; nucleotides not matched to a gene: 9. Germline-derived CDR1 and CDR2 are SGHAT and FQNNGV. The CDR3 is 17 amino acids. DNA of the CDR3: TGTGCCAGCAGCGACGGACAGGGAGCTTACTCCTACAATGAGCAGTTCTTC. Its protein is CASSDGQGAYSYNEQFF.

The chain carries TRBV18 and TRBJ2-2, with D possibly TRBD1 on 5 matching bases. The ends were cut back, 3 bases at V and 2 bases at J, with 10 bases in the middle. CDR1 is KGHSH and CDR2 is LQKENI in the germline V gene. The CDR3 totals 15 residues. The CDR3, as DNA: TGTGCCAGCTCACCTCAGGGATTCAACACCGGGGAGCTGTTTTTT. Protein: CASSPQGFNTGELFF.

This rearrangement joins TRBV18 to TRBJ1-1, with D unresolved. V was clipped by 3 bases and J by 10 bases, with 18 bases between them. The CDR3 is made up of 14 amino acids. Germline V lookup: CDR1 KGHSH, CDR2 LQKENI. This chain's CDR3 is CASSPGPGSGVAFF. The CDR3 coding sequence is TGTGCCAGCTCACCCGGACCCGGGTCGGGCGTAGCTTTCTTT. Looking up the rest from reference TRBV18 and TRBJ1-1 gives the full variable domain: NAGVMQNPRHLVRRRGQEARLRCSPMKGHSHVYWYRQLPEEGLKFMVYLQKENIIDESGMPKERFSAEFPKEGPSILRIQQVVRGDSAAYFCASSPGPGSGVAFFGQGTRLTVV.

This clone has just one count. The chain employs TRBV27 and TRBJ2-1; D remains ambiguous. The CDR3 consists of 13 residues. Deletions cut 3 bases from V and 0 bases from J, with 3 bases between. Germline CDR1 reads MNHEY; CDR2 reads SMNVEV (reference sequence). This CDR3 reads CASSFDSYNEQFF. The CDR3 DNA is TGTGCCAGCAGTTTTGACTCCTACAATGAGCAGTTCTTC.

In DNA form, the CDR3 reads TGTGCCAGCAGCTCAATTGGGGGGCCCACTGAAGCTTTCTTT. Residues: CASSSIGGPTEAFF. The gene calls are TRBV7-6 and TRBJ1-1, with D tentatively TRBD1 (6 bases). Germline CDR1 and CDR2: SGHVS and FNYEAQ. The CDR3 loop spans 14 amino acids. V was cut by 4 bases and J by 4 bases, with 13 bases left in between.

V gene TRBV6-5 combines with J gene TRBJ1-5; D is unresolved. Trimming left V 5 bases short and J 5 bases short, with 13 bases between. The CDR3 runs 14 residues. Germline V CDR1 and CDR2: MNHEY, SVGAGI. This CDR3 is CASSESWGYQPQHF. CDR3 bases: TGTGCCAGCAGTGAGAGCTGGGGATATCAGCCCCAGCATTTT.

J is TRBJ2-7 and V is TRBV7-9; the D gene is possibly TRBD1 (5 bases). The CDR3 is made up of 13 amino acids. CDR1 SEHNR and CDR2 FQNEAQ come from the germline V gene (reference sequence). V lost 8 bases, J lost 5 bases, and 16 bases lay in between. The CDR3 loop is CASGAQGGNEQYF. For the CDR3, the DNA is TGTGCCAGCGGGGCCCAGGGCGGTAACGAGCAGTACTTC.

V gene TRBV29-1 combines with J gene TRBJ1-4; possibly TRBD1 for D (6 bases). The CDR3 extends over 13 amino acids. V was trimmed by 1 base and J by 8 bases, leaving 11 bases between them. Germline CDR1 reads SQVTM; CDR2 reads ANQGSEA. CDR3 in amino acids: CSVEGGASEKLFF. For the CDR3, the DNA is TGCAGCGTTGAAGGGGGGGCGAGCGAAAAACTGTTTTTT.

The gene calls are TRBV28 and TRBJ1-2; perhaps TRBD1 as D (6 bases). Germline CDR1 MDHEN, CDR2 SYDVKM. Trimming left V 3 bases short and J 8 bases short, with 19 bases between. The CDR3 is made up of 15 amino acids. CDR3 region: CASSFARGTGRGYTF. CDR3 sequence (DNA): TGTGCCAGCAGTTTCGCCAGGGGCACGGGCAGGGGCTACACCTTC.

V usage is TRBV11-3 and J usage is TRBJ1-5; D possibly corresponds to TRBD1 (6 bases). CDR3 size: 18 residues. CDR1 SGHNT and CDR2 YENEEA come from the germline V gene. V lost 4 bases, J lost 0 bases, and 19 bases lay in between. CDR3 DNA sequence: TGTGCCAGCAGCTACACAGGGTTTGGGTTCTATAGCAATCAGCCCCAGCATTTT. Amino acid sequence: CASSYTGFGFYSNQPQHF.

The chain links TRBV7-9 to TRBJ2-1, with 11 bases that match TRBD2. Looked up from germline, CDR1 is SEHNR and CDR2 is FQNEAQ (reference sequence). The junction had 12 bases not matched to a gene; V was cut back by 7 bases and J by 7 bases. CDR3 length: 16 residues. The CDR3 DNA follows: TGTGCCAGCACCAAAACGCGGGCTAGCGGGAGGAATGAGCAGTTCTTC. Translated: CASTKTRASGRNEQFF.

The J gene is TRBJ2-1, the V gene TRBV30; TRBD2 matches at 7 bases. Unmatched junction bases numbered 4, after V lost 3 bases and J lost 5 bases. Germline assignment: CDR1 GTSNPN and CDR2 SVGIG (reference sequence). CDR3 size: 13 residues. CDR3 DNA: TGTGCCTGGAGGACCAGCGGGAACAATGAGCAGTTCTTC. Translated: CAWRTSGNNEQFF.

This clone was detected a few times. This chain connects TRBV19 to TRBJ1-2; tentative D call: TRBD1 (5 bases). Germline V lookup: CDR1 LNHDA, CDR2 SQIVND (reference sequence). The V end lost 1 base, the J end lost 6 bases, and 21 bases lay between the germline ends. This CDR3 has 17 amino acids. The CDR3 sequence is CASSIAPALAGLDGYTF. The CDR3 nucleotides are TGTGCCAGTAGTATAGCCCCCGCATTGGCAGGGCTCGATGGCTACACCTTC.

V usage is TRBV6-5 and J usage is TRBJ2-3, with no clear D. CDR1 and CDR2 from the germline V gene are MNHEY and SVGAGI. The CDR3 runs to 14 residues. V was pared by 2 bases and J by 3 bases, with 9 bases between. DNA of the CDR3: TGTGCCAGCAGTTACGGGCAGAGGACAGATACGCAGTATTTT. Translated, it gives CASSYGQRTDTQYF.

By proportion, this clone is medium-sized. J is TRBJ1-2 and V is TRBV19, with a weak D call TRBD1 (5 bases). This CDR3 spans 12 amino acids. The germline CDR1 and CDR2 sequences are LNHDA and SQIVND (reference sequence). With 8 bases removed from V and 5 bases from J, the gap between germline ends came to 12 bases. CDR3 nucleotide sequence: TGTGCCAGTCGCAGGGAGATGTATGGCTACACCTTC. It translates to CASRREMYGYTF.

This clone has a single count. V is TRBV7-9 and J is TRBJ2-5; 10 bases are a match to TRBD2. V gave up 1 base and J gave up 5 bases; unmatched junction bases: 10. Germline lookup yields CDR1 SEHNR and CDR2 FQNEAQ (reference sequence). The CDR3 consists of 17 residues. The CDR3 DNA is TGTGCCAGCAGCTTAGGGACTAGCGGAGCAAGACGGGAGACCCAGTACTTC. It is translated as CASSLGTSGARRETQYF. Combining the CDR3 with reference TRBV7-9 and TRBJ2-5 gives the whole variable domain DTGVSQNPRHKITKRGQNVTFRCDPISEHNRLYWYRQTLGQGPEFLTYFQNEAQLEKSRLLSDRFSAERPKGSFSTLEIQRTEQGDSAMYLCASSLGTSGARRETQYFGPGTRLLVL.

V usage is TRBV28 and J usage is TRBJ2-7, with D tentatively TRBD2 (5 bases). V gave up 8 bases and J gave up 5 bases, with 13 bases separating them. Germline-derived CDR1 and CDR2 are MDHEN and SYDVKM. The CDR3 runs to 12 residues. Here the CDR3 reads CASGLDYHEQYF. The DNA of the CDR3 is TGTGCCAGCGGACTCGATTACCACGAGCAGTACTTC.

The chain is built from TRBV6-6 and TRBJ2-1; 10 positions match TRBD2. The ends lost 6 bases at V and 6 bases at J; junction bases unmatched: 8. The CDR3 is 15 residues long. Germline V gene data show CDR1 as MNHNY and CDR2 as SVGAGI (reference sequence). CDR3 nucleotides: TGTGCCAGCAGATATTCTAGCGGGAGCGGCAATGAGCAGTTCTTC. Its protein product is CASRYSSGSGNEQFF.

This clone was observed a single time. V and J are TRBV11-2 and TRBJ2-3; D uncertain. This CDR3 has 15 amino acids. Germline assignment: CDR1 SGHAT and CDR2 FQNNGV. Trimming took 1 base from V and 1 from J, leaving 9 bases between them. The CDR3, as DNA: TGTGCCAGCAGCTTAGGGCCCTTAGGCACAGATACGCAGTATTTT. Protein sequence: CASSLGPLGTDTQYF.

The chain is built from TRBV19 and TRBJ2-5; D tentatively fits TRBD1 or TRBD2 (5 bases each). V gave up 5 bases and J gave up 4 bases, with 11 bases separating them. The CDR3 contains 13 residues. Germline CDR1 is LNHDA and CDR2 is SQIVND (reference sequence). Here the CDR3 reads CASSPRDPETQYF. CDR3 nucleotides: TGTGCCAGTAGTCCTAGGGACCCAGAGACCCAGTACTTC.

This chain joins TRBV6-5 and TRBJ2-5; D perhaps matches TRBD2 (6 bases). Matching the DNA end better, TRBJ2-7 makes the J call doubtful. CDR1 MNHEY and CDR2 SVGAGI come from the germline V gene. The CDR3 covers 16 residues. The CDR3 DNA reads as TGTGCCAGCAGTTACGATCCATGGAGGGGTCCCTACGAGCAGTACTTC. This sequence encodes CASSYDPWRGPYEQYF.